Shown below are 6 T cell receptor beta chains from a single sample sequenced in a study of blood T cell repertoires in COVID-19. Only in-frame clones appear in the TCRdb table, and some are missing; sequencing was by immunoSEQ multiplex PCR. The table shows approximately 80,000 clones, with around 90% occurring only once. What was sequenced was peripheral blood. These receptors originate from a human donor in a cohort sampled during active COVID-19.

This sequence joins TRBV7-9 and TRBJ2-3; 8 positions match TRBD2. This CDR3 has 17 amino acids. After removal of 1 base from V and 5 bases from J, the junction contained 11 bases not matched to a gene. The V gene's germline CDR1 is SEHNR and CDR2 FQNEAQ (reference sequence). CDR3 in amino acids: CASSLGHQRGGGDTQYF. In DNA, the CDR3 is TGTGCCAGCAGCTTAGGTCATCAACGGGGGGGCGGAGATACGCAGTATTTT.

The V and J genes are TRBV5-1 and TRBJ2-5; TRBD1 aligns across 9 bases. This CDR3 region has 14 residues. CDR1 SGHRS and CDR2 YFSETQ come from the germline V gene. The junction had 6 bases not matched to a gene; V was cut back by 4 bases and J by 5 bases. The CDR3 DNA reads as TGCGCCAGCAGCCCCGACAGGGGGAGCGAGACCCAGTACTTC. Protein: CASSPDRGSETQYF. Complete variable domain (other parts from reference TRBV5-1 and TRBJ2-5): KAGVTQTPRYLIKTRGQQVTLSCSPISGHRSVSWYQQTPGQGLQFLFEYFSETQRNKGNFPGRFSGRQFSNSRSEMNVSTLELGDSALYLCASSPDRGSETQYFGPGTRLLVL.

The CDR3 here is CASKEGAEAFF. The CDR3 DNA reads as TGTGCCAGCAAGGAGGGGGCCGAAGCTTTCTTT. This chain uses TRBV6-5 with TRBJ1-1, with 7 bases that match TRBD1. Germline V lookup: CDR1 MNHEY, CDR2 SVGAGI. The CDR3 covers 11 residues. V was clipped by 7 bases and J by 8 bases; unmatched bases: 4.

This chain links TRBV2 with TRBJ2-2, with 12 bases matching TRBD1. The ends lost 6 bases at V and 6 bases at J; junction bases unmatched: 2. Germline assignment: CDR1 SNHLY and CDR2 FYNNEI. The CDR3 extends over 14 amino acids. This chain's CDR3 is CASSGTGGPGELFF. In DNA, the CDR3 is TGTGCCAGCAGCGGGACAGGGGGCCCCGGGGAGCTGTTTTTT.

The chain employs TRBV7-2 and TRBJ1-1; maybe TRBD1 (6 bases). Trimming took off 5 bases at V and 0 bases at J, with 16 bases between the two ends. This CDR3 comprises 16 residues. In germline, CDR1 is SGHTA, CDR2 FQGNSA. The CDR3 sequence: CASSPKYRDLNTEAFF. As DNA, the CDR3 is TGTGCCAGCAGCCCCAAGTACAGGGACCTGAACACTGAAGCTTTCTTT.

The gene calls are TRBV6-6 and TRBJ2-2, with 13 bases that match TRBD2. Germline CDR1 MNHNY, CDR2 SVGAGI (reference sequence). Trimming at V came to 6 bases and at J to 3 bases, leaving 7 bases not matched to a gene. The length of the CDR3 is 17 residues. The CDR3: CASSRLAGGGDTGELFF. The CDR3 nucleotides read TGTGCCAGCAGCCGACTAGCGGGAGGAGGCGACACCGGGGAGCTGTTTTTT.